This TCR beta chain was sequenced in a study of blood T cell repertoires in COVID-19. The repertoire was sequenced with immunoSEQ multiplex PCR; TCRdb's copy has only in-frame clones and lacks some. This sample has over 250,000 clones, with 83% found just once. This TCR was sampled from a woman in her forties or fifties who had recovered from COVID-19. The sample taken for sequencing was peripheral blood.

The CDR3 bases are TGTGCCAGCTCACCGATCTTTCAACGTGGGGCGCGGAGTGAAAAACTGTTTTTT. Translated, it gives CASSPIFQRGARSEKLFF. The rearrangement uses TRBV18 and TRBJ1-4; a weak D match, TRBD1 (5 bases). V was cut by 3 bases and J by 7 bases, with 24 bases left in between. There are 18 residues in the CDR3. In germline, CDR1 is KGHSH, CDR2 LQKENI.